The entry below describes one TCR beta chain. Its target is not known. Trimming took 1 base from V and 5 from J; bases not matched to a gene: 10. Germline-derived CDR1 and CDR2 are MNHEY and SVGAGI. The CDR3 has 17 amino acids. The sample belongs to a study of blood T cells in healthy people across ages. Then a second PCR, running about 6 to 12 cycles, was carried out with a sample-barcoded 5' primer and a J-beta primer mix. Every cDNA molecule bore a tag from a template-switch adaptor containing 12 random nucleotides. TCRdb itself ran the 5' RACE reads through MiXCR, one entry per CDR3 protein. The sample carries 600,000 or so distinct CDR3 sequences, under 55% recorded once. General observations from the study: Higher diversity and more naive CD4+ cells were features of long-lived donors, compared to aged donors. Naive T cell percentage and TCR beta diversity correlated strongly.

Total RNA was extracted at no less than 5 micrograms per sample. The receptor was derived from a man aged 80 or over in good health. What was sequenced was blood. J is TRBJ2-5 and V is TRBV6-5; 10 positions match TRBD2. This CDR3 is CASSYLQTLAGLETQYF. The CDR3 bases are TGTGCCAGCAGTTACTTGCAAACACTAGCGGGACTGGAGACCCAGTACTTC.